This is a list of T cell receptor beta chains from one sample in a study of glioma-infiltrating T cells. MiXCR was run by TCRdb on the multiplex PCR reads, yielding one entry per CDR3 protein. The sample lists around 43,000 distinct CDR3 sequences; 20% to 25% were seen once. Sequenced input: glioma tissue, nonneoplastic brain tissue, or PBMCs (not recorded which). These receptors were taken from a human donor with low-grade glioma or glioblastoma, undergoing nonglioma brain surgery, or in good health (not recorded which). The CDR3 runs from the conserved cysteine through the conserved F or W. A D gene is named only where the DNA matches it firmly. Where a row states a size, it is once, few, many or the class of an expanded clone; other rows omit it.

d_gene	len	abundance	j_gene	v_gene	CDR3nt	CDR3aa
-	15	many	TRBJ1-1	TRBV15	TGTGCCACCAGCAGAGACGGACGGAGGAACACTGAAGCTTTCTTT	CATSRDGRRNTEAFF
-	12	few	TRBJ2-7	TRBV12-3/TRBV12-4	TGTGCCAGCAGTTTTGTGTCCTACGAGCAGTACTTC	CASSFVSYEQYF
TRBD1	16	many	TRBJ1-1	TRBV4-2	TGTGCCAGCAGCCCAACAGGGGTCGGAGGGCACACTGAAGCTTTCTTT	CASSPTGVGGHTEAFF
-	14	many	TRBJ1-1	TRBV20-1	TGCAGTGCTAGAGATGTCGGGGCCGGCGACGAAGCTTTCTTT	CSARDVGAGDEAFF
-	14	many	TRBJ1-1	TRBV28	TGTGCCAGCATCTTACTAGGGGGGAGCACTGAAGCTTTCTTT	CASILLGGSTEAFF
TRBD2	13	many	TRBJ2-1	TRBV6-1	TGTGCCAGCAAAGGTAGCGGGGTAGATGAGCAGTTCTTC	CASKGSGVDEQFF
TRBD2	15	many	TRBJ2-1	TRBV20-1	TGCAGTGCTAGGAAACTAGCGGGAGGTCGCAATGAGCAGTTCTTC	CSARKLAGGRNEQFF
-	12	medium-sized	TRBJ1-5	TRBV27	TGTGCCAGCAGTTTATTGGGTCAGCCCCAGCATTTT	CASSLLGQPQHF
-	13	many	TRBJ1-1	TRBV3-1	TGTGCCAGCAGCTGGGGGGGGAACACTGAAGCTTTCTTT	CASSWGGNTEAFF
-	14	few	TRBJ2-1	TRBV19	TGTGCCAGTCGAGAAAGTAGGGGAAACAATGAGCAGTTCTTC	CASRESRGNNEQFF
TRBD1	12	many	TRBJ1-5	TRBV30	TGTGCCTGGGGGACAGGGGCCCAGCCCCAGCATTTT	CAWGTGAQPQHF
-	15	-	TRBJ2-1	TRBV12-3/TRBV12-4	TGTGCCAGCAGTTTAGCCGGACGAGGGGACAATGAGCAGTTCTTC	CASSLAGRGDNEQFF
-	15	many	TRBJ2-5	TRBV20-1	TGCAGTGCTCCCCGCCCAAGCGGACTCGAGGAGACCCAGTACTTC	CSAPRPSGLEETQYF
-	12	many	TRBJ1-5	TRBV6-1	TGTGCCAGCTGGAGCGGGGTACAGCCCCAGCATTTT	CASWSGVQPQHF
TRBD1	16	many	TRBJ1-3	TRBV27	TGTGCCAGCAGTTCTCTCAGGGGGCGATCTGGAAACACCATATATTTT	CASSSLRGRSGNTIYF
-	15	many	TRBJ2-5	TRBV2	TGTGCCAGCAGTGAATTTCGGGTTCACCAAGAGACCCAGTACTTC	CASSEFRVHQETQYF
-	16	many	TRBJ2-7	TRBV4-1	TGCGCCAGCAGCCAAGGGGAAACGGGACGGGCCTACGAGCAGTACTTC	CASSQGETGRAYEQYF
-	13	few	TRBJ1-2	TRBV29-1	TGCAGCGTTGAAGAGCGGGTAACGGGGGGCTACACCTTC	CSVEERVTGGYTF
-	14	many	TRBJ2-3	TRBV6-1	TGTGCCAGCACCCCTCCGGAAGGCACAGATACGCAGTATTTT	CASTPPEGTDTQYF
-	16	many	TRBJ2-3	TRBV11-3	TGTGCCAGCAGCTTAGATTATTCAGGGGACACAGATACGCAGTATTTT	CASSLDYSGDTDTQYF
-	16	once	TRBJ2-4	TRBV12-3/TRBV12-4	TGTGCCAGCAGCCCCGCAAAGGGGCTAGCCAAAAACATTCAGTACTTC	CASSPAKGLAKNIQYF
-	13	-	TRBJ2-1	TRBV2	TGTGCCAGCAGTGCGTTACAGAACAATAAGCAGTTCTTC	CASSALQNNKQFF